The rows below give T cell receptor beta chains drawn from one sample of a study of T cells in Graves' hyperthyroidism and ophthalmopathy. TCRdb re-called the multiplex PCR reads through MiXCR, storing one row per CDR3 protein. The data show 340,000 or so distinct CDR3 sequences, roughly a fifth seen once. Sequencing was performed on blood. The source of these receptors is a woman aged 45-65 years with Graves' hyperthyroidism. CDR3s include the opening cysteine and the closing phenylalanine or tryptophan. Fields, in order: CDR3 length, V gene, J gene, CDR3 protein.

12,TRBV18,TRBJ1-1,CASSKGASEAFF
14,TRBV30,TRBJ2-5,CAWGKGLPQETQYF
16,TRBV12-3/TRBV12-4,TRBJ2-3,CASSQGLAGGTDTQYF
17,TRBV6-6,TRBJ2-1,CASSYLIDTLAGNEQFF
13,TRBV20-1,TRBJ2-7,CSASLAGGYEQYF
16,TRBV7-2,TRBJ2-7,CASSLSGGGATYEQYF
13,TRBV20-1,TRBJ1-5,CSARGGDPRTQHF
15,TRBV2,TRBJ1-2,CATSDSAGGLGRYTF
16,TRBV4-1,TRBJ2-6,CASSQDSGYGANVLTF
19,TRBV13,TRBJ2-1,CASSPGWAAGRTLYNEQFF
17,TRBV7-2,TRBJ1-2,CASSLVGQGGSGYGYTF
15,TRBV12-3/TRBV12-4,TRBJ2-1,CASSSPGLAGGEQFF
10,TRBV28,TRBJ2-1,CASSRREQFF
18,TRBV4-2,TRBJ1-6,CASSQPGTARDYNSPLHF
13,TRBV30,TRBJ1-5,CAWSLGDLEPQHF
12,TRBV20-1,TRBJ1-4,CSARTGWEKLFF
16,TRBV12-3/TRBV12-4,TRBJ2-5,CASTPGGPDQGETQYF
14,TRBV2,TRBJ2-1,CASSDRGGDQEQFF
15,TRBV10-3,TRBJ2-1,CAISEALAGGNEQFF
14,TRBV6-1,TRBJ2-7,CASRLAGASYEQYF
13,TRBV6-1,TRBJ1-4,CASSEVWGEKLFF
16,TRBV7-3,TRBJ2-1,CASSKGPRSSYNEQFF
18,TRBV27,TRBJ2-7,CASSLSTFPSGPSYEQYF
17,TRBV28,TRBJ1-5,CASHGPTDFRSNQPQHF
14,TRBV5-6,TRBJ2-2,CASSFGKRAGELFF
14,TRBV18,TRBJ2-7,CASSRPGETYEQYF
14,TRBV5-1,TRBJ2-5,CASSPGPDQETQYF
13,TRBV19,TRBJ2-3,CASSIDLRDTQYF
12,TRBV29-1,TRBJ2-3,CSVGQGTDTQYF
11,TRBV20-1,TRBJ1-1,CSARRQGEAFF
14,TRBV18,TRBJ2-3,CASSPLDRTDTQYF
17,TRBV2,TRBJ2-1,CASSKGGRDSFIREQFF
13,TRBV20-1,TRBJ2-4,CRMGFGGLIIQYF
17,TRBV28,TRBJ2-3,CASSSRIAFIAADTQYF
14,TRBV28,TRBJ2-5,CASSVAGAAETQYF
19,TRBV28,TRBJ2-1,CASSPLWPTGSIMANEQFF
15,TRBV20-1,TRBJ2-1,CSAQGGQGYYNEQFF
14,TRBV7-9,TRBJ2-7,CASSLAQQGSEQYF
14,TRBV2,TRBJ2-3,CASRRGRNTDTQYF
15,TRBV20-1,TRBJ2-5,CSALGGEALQETQYF
15,TRBV20-1,TRBJ2-2,CSARTSGGATGELFF
16,TRBV2,TRBJ2-7,CASSEVRRGRFYEQYF
15,TRBV5-5,TRBJ1-2,CASSLGGPSDYGYTF
14,TRBV20-1,TRBJ2-3,CSARRGRGTDTQYF
14,TRBV29-1,TRBJ1-2,CSVERTGTNYGYTF
14,TRBV18,TRBJ1-2,CASSPTGSYYGYTF
14,TRBV18,TRBJ2-3,CASPIVQSTDTQYF
16,TRBV7-9,TRBJ2-6,CASRPGRISGANVLTF
15,TRBV3-1,TRBJ2-1,CASSQELAGDYEQFF
13,TRBV19,TRBJ2-2,CASSHRGPGELFF
15,TRBV20-1,TRBJ2-2,CSARAPGPNTGELFF
16,TRBV7-2,TRBJ1-5,CASSPQRGGGNQPQHF
14,TRBV5-1,TRBJ1-1,CASSLGWGNTEAFF
16,TRBV6-1,TRBJ2-7,CASSGLQIGGSYEQYF
16,TRBV15,TRBJ1-3,CATSRAAGTQGNTIYF
15,TRBV6-1,TRBJ2-1,CASSFSSGSSYEQFF
14,TRBV20-1,TRBJ2-2,CSASRRTNTGELFF